The following is a T cell receptor (beta chain) sequence with its context. Antigen unknown. The data stem from a study of T cells after yellow fever vaccination. Study results and caveats: The booster saw the reappearance of most primary-vaccination clones (roughly 97% CD4, 88% CD8). Overall, a small share of clonotypes was seen in both CD4 and CD8 compartments.

TCRdb re-analysed the 5' RACE reads in MiXCR, keeping a single row per CDR3 protein. In the table there are a few hundred thousand distinct CDR3 sequences, around 10% of which are singletons. This receptor was identified in a man younger than 35 who received the YFV17D yellow fever vaccine. This specimen was PBMCs, taken on the day of the first yellow fever vaccination.

This CDR3 is CASSLEGRDREQYV. CDR3 coding DNA: TGTGCCAGCAGCTTAGAGGGCAGGGATAGGGAGCAGTACGTC. V gene TRBV7-9 combines with J gene TRBJ2-7; tentatively, D is TRBD1 (5 bases). CDR3 length: 14 amino acids. V was pared by 1 base and J by 7 bases, with 14 bases between. CDR1 is SEHNR, CDR2 FQNEAQ, per germline (reference sequence).